The clone carrying this T cell receptor (beta chain) was picked up a small number of times. Antigen specificity is unknown. The data were taken from a study of post-analysis software for immune sequencing data. Broader study findings: Controls had lower frequencies than patients of about 5 TRBV segments, which included TRBV5-6, TRBV5-1 and TRBV20-1. In multiple sclerosis, normalized Chao1 diversity was significantly below that of controls.

Trimming took off 0 bases at V and 1 base at J, with 9 bases between the two ends. Germline V gives CDR1 DFQATT, CDR2 SNEGSKA (reference sequence). The CDR3 has 14 residues. cDNA libraries for TCR beta contained unique molecular identifiers. TCRdb reprocessed the PCR reads via MiXCR and lists one record per CDR3 protein. Of around 770,000 distinct CDR3 sequences in the sample, about 43% were seen once. The source is a girl aged 5 to 17 with multiple sclerosis. Sequencing input: blood. The J gene is TRBJ2-5, the V gene TRBV20-1, with D unclear. The CDR3 coding sequence is TGCAGTGCTAGAGATTTGGGATCCCAAGAGACCCAGTACTTC. Amino acid sequence: CSARDLGSQETQYF.